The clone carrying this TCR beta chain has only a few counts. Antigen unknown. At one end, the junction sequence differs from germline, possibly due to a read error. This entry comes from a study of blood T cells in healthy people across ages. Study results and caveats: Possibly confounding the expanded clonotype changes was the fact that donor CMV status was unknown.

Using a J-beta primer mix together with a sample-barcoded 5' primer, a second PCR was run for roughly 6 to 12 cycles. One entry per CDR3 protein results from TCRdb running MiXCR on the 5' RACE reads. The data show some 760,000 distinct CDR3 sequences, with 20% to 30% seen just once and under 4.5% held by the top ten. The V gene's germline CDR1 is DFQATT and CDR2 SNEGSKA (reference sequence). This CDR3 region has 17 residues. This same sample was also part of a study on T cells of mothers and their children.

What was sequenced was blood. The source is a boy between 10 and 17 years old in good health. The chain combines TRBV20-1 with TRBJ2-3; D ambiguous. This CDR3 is CSARREVSALFTDTQYF. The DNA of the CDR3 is TGCAGTGCTCGACGAGAAGTGAGCGCCCTGTTCACAGACACGCAGTATTTT.